The 12 T cell receptor beta chains presented below share a single source sample, sequenced in a study of CD8+ T cells in alopecia areata. Extracted RNA was reverse transcribed, and the resulting cDNA served as sequencing template. The data were produced by immunoSEQ multiplex PCR, yet TCRdb's version contains in-frame clones alone and is incomplete. The data contain 150,000 to 200,000 clones, 55% to 65% of them singletons. Input material: CD4+ T cells sorted from blood. Every receptor here comes from a human donor in good health.

In this sample, this clone turned up a few times. This rearrangement joins TRBV25-1 to TRBJ2-3; 9 nucleotides line up with TRBD1. V lost 3 bases to trimming and J lost 2 bases; unmatched junction nucleotides: 9. Looked up from germline, CDR1 is MGHDK and CDR2 is SYGVNS. This CDR3 has 17 amino acids. CDR3 DNA: TGTGCCAGCAGTGACCTCAACAGGGGGCAGGTCACAGATACGCAGTATTTT. Protein sequence: CASSDLNRGQVTDTQYF.

The rearrangement links TRBV30 to TRBJ2-7; the match to TRBD2 covers 8 bases. This CDR3 spans 16 amino acids. V was pared by 0 bases and J by 4 bases, with 11 bases of the junction left unmatched. Germline V gene lookup returns CDR1 GTSNPN and CDR2 SVGIG (reference sequence). The CDR3 here is CAWSVNLAGLGYEQYF. The CDR3 region has the DNA TGTGCCTGGAGTGTCAATCTAGCGGGTTTGGGGTACGAGCAGTACTTC.

The rearrangement uses TRBV5-1 and TRBJ2-7; D remains ambiguous. Between the trimmed V and J ends, which lost 3 bases and 7 bases, there was a span of 11 bases. Germline CDR1 and CDR2: SGHRS and YFSETQ. This CDR3 has 12 amino acids. CDR3 nucleotides: TGCGCCAGCAGCTCAACTGCCAGGGAGCAGTACTTC. Residues: CASSSTAREQYF.

The chain employs TRBV28 and TRBJ1-2; D is unclear. Per the germline V gene, CDR1 is MDHEN and CDR2 is SYDVKM. Trimming cost V 2 bases and J 8 bases, with 15 bases left between them. The CDR3 is 14 amino acids. CDR3 nucleotide sequence: TGTGCCAGCAGTTTAACACCAGCTATTGGCGGCTACACCTTC. Its translation: CASSLTPAIGGYTF.

In the case of this clone: At the DNA level, this CDR3 is encoded by other sequences in the same sample as well. The chain links TRBV28 to TRBJ2-3, with D possibly being TRBD2 (5 bases). With 3 bases removed from V and 4 bases from J, the gap between germline ends came to 8 bases. The CDR3 is 13 residues long. Germline-derived CDR1 and CDR2 are MDHEN and SYDVKM. The CDR3 DNA sequence: TGTGCCAGCAGTTTGTCTAGCCCAGATACGCAGTATTTT. Its translation is CASSLSSPDTQYF. Looking up the rest from reference TRBV28 and TRBJ2-3 gives the full variable domain: DVKVTQSSRYLVKRTGEKVFLECVQDMDHENMFWYRQDPGLGLRLIYFSYDVKMKEKGDIPEGYSVSREKKERFSLILESASTNQTSMYLCASSLSSPDTQYFGPGTRLTVL.

The J gene is TRBJ2-5, the V gene TRBV18; perhaps TRBD2 as D (6 bases). The CDR3 is made up of 14 amino acids. V shed 3 bases and J shed 5 bases, with 13 bases lying between them. Germline lookup yields CDR1 KGHSH and CDR2 LQKENI. In DNA form, the CDR3 reads TGTGCCAGCTCACCTCCGGAGGGCAGGGAGACCCAGTACTTC. It specifies CASSPPEGRETQYF.

This clone appeared a few times. The V gene is TRBV9, the J gene TRBJ2-2; 9 bases fit TRBD2. The V segment lost 4 bases and the J segment 2 bases; nucleotides outside the gene matches: 6. Germline loops: CDR1 SGDLS, CDR2 YYNGEE. The length of the CDR3 is 16 residues. The CDR3 here is CASSPRLAANTGELFF. The DNA of the CDR3 is TGTGCCAGCAGCCCCCGACTAGCGGCTAACACCGGGGAGCTGTTTTTT.

The sample holds a few counts of this clone. The chain couples TRBV29-1 to TRBJ1-4; D might be TRBD1 (6 bases). V dropped 6 bases and J dropped 6 bases, with 14 bases sitting between them. This CDR3 has 13 amino acids. CDR1 SQVTM and CDR2 ANQGSEA come from the germline V gene. CDR3 nucleotides: TGCAGCGTGGCCCGGGGGCGGCATGAAAAACTGTTTTTT. It specifies CSVARGRHEKLFF. Filled out from reference TRBV29-1 and TRBJ1-4, the complete variable domain reads SAVISQKPSRDICQRGTSLTIQCQVDSQVTMMFWYRQQPGQSLTLIATANQGSEATYESGFVIDKFPISRPNLTFSTLTVSNMSPEDSSIYLCSVARGRHEKLFFGSGTQLSVL.

V usage is TRBV6-1 and J usage is TRBJ2-7; D not resolved. Germline V gene sequence: CDR1 MNHNS, CDR2 SASEGT. The V and J ends lost 6 bases and 5 bases respectively, with 11 bases between them. The length of the CDR3 is 12 residues. The CDR3 bases are TGTGCCAGCAGCCCCACGAGGAACGAGCAGTACTTC. Translating gives CASSPTRNEQYF.

In its sample, this clone was seen a few times. The chain couples TRBV29-1 to TRBJ2-2; no clear D. Germline lookup yields CDR1 SQVTM and CDR2 ANQGSEA. The germline V and J ends were trimmed by 5 bases and 2 bases, with 6 bases remaining between them. This CDR3 spans 12 amino acids. CDR3 nucleotide sequence: TGCAGCGTTATCAGCAACACCGGGGAGCTGTTTTTT. Amino acids: CSVISNTGELFF.

This chain joins TRBV9 and TRBJ2-2, with TRBD2 identical over 8 bases. From germline, CDR1 is SGDLS and CDR2 YYNGEE. The CDR3 totals 15 residues. After removal of 3 bases from V and 2 bases from J, the junction contained 3 bases not matched to a gene. In DNA form, the CDR3 reads TGTGCCAGCAGCGAGATAGCGGGAAACACCGGGGAGCTGTTTTTT. Protein product: CASSEIAGNTGELFF.

V usage is TRBV10-3 and J usage is TRBJ2-7; D perhaps matches TRBD1 (6 bases). There are 15 residues in the CDR3. Germline loops: CDR1 ENHRY, CDR2 SYGVKD. Trimming pared 4 bases from V and 2 bases from J, leaving 15 bases between. The CDR3 loop reads CAISGRQDGTYEQYF. The DNA of the CDR3 is TGTGCCATCAGTGGCCGACAGGACGGGACCTACGAGCAGTACTTC.